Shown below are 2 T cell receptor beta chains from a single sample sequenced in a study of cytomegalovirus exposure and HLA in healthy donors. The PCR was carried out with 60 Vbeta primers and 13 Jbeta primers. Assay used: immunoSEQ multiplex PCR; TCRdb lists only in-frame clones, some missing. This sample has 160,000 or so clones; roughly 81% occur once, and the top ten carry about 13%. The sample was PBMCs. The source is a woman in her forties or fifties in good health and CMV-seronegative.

The CDR3, as DNA: TGTGCCTGGAGGGGCGGGGGCTCTGGAAACACCATATATTTT. Its protein is CAWRGGGSGNTIYF. V usage is TRBV30 and J usage is TRBJ1-3; D is perhaps TRBD1 (5 bases). The CDR3 loop spans 14 amino acids. The V and J ends lost 3 bases and 0 bases respectively, with 9 bases between them. Looked up from germline, CDR1 is GTSNPN and CDR2 is SVGIG (reference sequence).

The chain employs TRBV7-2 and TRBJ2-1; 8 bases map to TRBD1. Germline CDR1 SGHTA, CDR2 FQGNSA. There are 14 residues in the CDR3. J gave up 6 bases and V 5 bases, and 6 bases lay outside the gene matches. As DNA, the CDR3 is TGTGCCAGCAGCCGCGACAGGGGAGGCAATGAGCAGTTCTTC. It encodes CASSRDRGGNEQFF. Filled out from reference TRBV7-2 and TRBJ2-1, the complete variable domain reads GAGVSQSPSNKVTEKGKDVELRCDPISGHTALYWYRQSLGQGLEFLIYFQGNSAPDKSGLPSDRFSAERTGGSVSTLTIQRTQQEDSAVYLCASSRDRGGNEQFFGPGTRLTVL.